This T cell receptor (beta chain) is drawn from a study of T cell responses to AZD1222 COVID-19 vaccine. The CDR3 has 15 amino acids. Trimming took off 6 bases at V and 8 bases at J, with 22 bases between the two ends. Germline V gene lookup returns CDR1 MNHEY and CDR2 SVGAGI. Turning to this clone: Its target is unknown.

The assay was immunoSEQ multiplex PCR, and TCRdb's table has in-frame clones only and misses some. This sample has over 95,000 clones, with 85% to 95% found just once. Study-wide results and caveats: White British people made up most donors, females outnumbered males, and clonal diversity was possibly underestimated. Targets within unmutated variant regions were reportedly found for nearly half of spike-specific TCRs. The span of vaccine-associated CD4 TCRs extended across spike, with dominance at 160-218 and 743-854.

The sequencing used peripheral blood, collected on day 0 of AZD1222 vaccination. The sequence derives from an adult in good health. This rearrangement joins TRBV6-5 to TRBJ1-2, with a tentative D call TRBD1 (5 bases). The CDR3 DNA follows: TGTGCCAGCAGGGGCCCAGGTTGGGGGATGGAGGGCTACACCTTC. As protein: CASRGPGWGMEGYTF.